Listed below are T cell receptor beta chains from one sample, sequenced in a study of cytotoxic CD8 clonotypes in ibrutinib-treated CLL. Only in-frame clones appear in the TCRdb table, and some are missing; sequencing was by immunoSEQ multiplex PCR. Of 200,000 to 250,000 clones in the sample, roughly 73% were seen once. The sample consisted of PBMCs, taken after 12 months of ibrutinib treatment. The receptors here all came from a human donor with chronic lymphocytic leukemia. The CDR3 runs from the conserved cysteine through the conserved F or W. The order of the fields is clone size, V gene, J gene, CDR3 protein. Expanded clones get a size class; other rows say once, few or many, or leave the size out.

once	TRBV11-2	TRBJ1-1	CASSPRQGVFTEAFF
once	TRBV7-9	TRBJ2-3	CASSQTGYADTQYF
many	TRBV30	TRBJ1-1	CAWKGDTEAFF
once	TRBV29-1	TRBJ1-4	CSGGVGEKLFF
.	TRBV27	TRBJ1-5	CASSERNQPQHF
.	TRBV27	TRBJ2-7	CASSLWDRTYEQYF
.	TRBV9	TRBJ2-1	CASSVAGSGVYNEQFF
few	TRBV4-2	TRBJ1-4	CASSQRQGEGEKLFF
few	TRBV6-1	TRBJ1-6	CASGREDIYNSPLHF
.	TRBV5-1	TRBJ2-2	CASSLSGVLTGELFF
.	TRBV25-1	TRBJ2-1	CASSLRGEQFF
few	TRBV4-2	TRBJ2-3	CASSQATLGQGLSTQYF
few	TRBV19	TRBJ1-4	CASSIDHGKLFF
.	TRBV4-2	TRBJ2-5	CASSQEFLAGETQYF
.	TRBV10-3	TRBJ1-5	CAISAETGGRTQHF
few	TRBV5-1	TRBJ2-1	CASSLDRNEQFF
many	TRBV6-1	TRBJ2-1	CASSEFEIGQFF
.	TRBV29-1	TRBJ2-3	CSVADSGSGTDTQYF